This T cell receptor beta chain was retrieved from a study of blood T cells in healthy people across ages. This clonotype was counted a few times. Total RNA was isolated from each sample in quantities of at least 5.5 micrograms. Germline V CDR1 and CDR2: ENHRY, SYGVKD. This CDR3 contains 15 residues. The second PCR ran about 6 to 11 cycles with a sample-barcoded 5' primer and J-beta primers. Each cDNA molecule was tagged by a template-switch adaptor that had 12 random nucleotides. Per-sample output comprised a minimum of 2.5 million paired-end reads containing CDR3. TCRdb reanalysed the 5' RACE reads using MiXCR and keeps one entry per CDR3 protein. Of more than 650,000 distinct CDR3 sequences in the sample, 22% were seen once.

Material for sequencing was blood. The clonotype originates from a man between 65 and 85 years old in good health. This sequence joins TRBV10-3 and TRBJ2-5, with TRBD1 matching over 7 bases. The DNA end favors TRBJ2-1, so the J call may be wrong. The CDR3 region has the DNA TGTGCCATCAGTGTGGCAGGGGGTGGTTCCAATGAGCAGTTCTTC. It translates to CAISVAGGGSNEQFF.